This is a list of T cell receptor beta chains from one sample in a study of cytomegalovirus exposure and HLA in healthy donors. Sequencing used immunoSEQ multiplex PCR; TCRdb keeps in-frame clones, though not all of them. The sample lists 100,000 or so clones; around 84% were seen once. The sample comprised PBMCs. Receptors originate from a woman in her thirties or forties in good health and CMV-seropositive. The CDR3 runs from the conserved cysteine through the conserved F or W. The D gene is left open where the match is weak. The size entry is marked missing in some rows and otherwise reads once, few, many or a size class.

.,TRBJ2-4,.,TRBV25-1,TGTGCCAGCAGTCAGGGTGGGCAAAACATTCAGTACTTC,CASSQGGQNIQYF
.,TRBJ1-6,once,TRBV27,TGTGCCAGCAGCTTGCGGGGGGAAAATTCACCCCTCCACTTT,CASSLRGENSPLHF
TRBD2,TRBJ2-7,.,TRBV5-5,TGTGCCAGCAGCCTGATAGCGGGAGGGATCTCCTACGAGCAGTACTTC,CASSLIAGGISYEQYF
.,TRBJ1-5,.,TRBV6-5,TGTGCCAGCAGTCCAGGGAACTCGGCATTGCCCCAGCATTTT,CASSPGNSALPQHF
TRBD2,TRBJ2-3,.,TRBV7-3,TGTGCCAGCAGCTTAACGGGAGGGACAGATACGCAGTATTTT,CASSLTGGTDTQYF
.,TRBJ2-1,few,TRBV4-2,TGTGCCAGCAGCCAGCTACAGGGCAATGAGCAGTTCTTC,CASSQLQGNEQFF
TRBD1,TRBJ1-4,.,TRBV18,TGTGCCAGCTCACCGACAGGGGAGGATGAAAAACTGTTTTTT,CASSPTGEDEKLFF
.,TRBJ2-7,.,TRBV2,TGTGCCAAAGGGGGACACCTCTCCTACGAGCAGTACTTC,CAKGGHLSYEQYF
TRBD1,TRBJ2-7,once,TRBV28,TGTGCCAGCAGCAGCCTCTGGACAGGGATCTCCTACGAGCAGTACTTC,CASSSLWTGISYEQYF
TRBD1,TRBJ2-3,.,TRBV9,TGTGCCAGCAGCGAACTGACAGGGACAGATACGCAGTATTTT,CASSELTGTDTQYF
TRBD2,TRBJ2-3,.,TRBV11-2,TGTGCCAGCAGCTTAGCGGGAGGGCTCACAGATACGCAGTATTTT,CASSLAGGLTDTQYF